This record looks at one T cell receptor beta chain sequence and its context. The CDR3 consists of 16 residues. Germline CDR1 and CDR2: SGHNT and YYREEE (reference sequence). Trimming shortened V by 2 bases and J by 3 bases, and 16 bases separated the two germline ends. Authors' processing steps: Estimation of nucleated cell counts was performed using reference gene primer amplification. TCRdb keeps only in-frame clones here, not all; method: immunoSEQ multiplex PCR. D and trimming come from the DNA, and the V and J calls and clone size come from that table. The data hold around 37,000 clones, with 88% observed a single time. The sample originates from a study of blood T cell repertoires in COVID-19.

This TCR was sampled from a human donor in a cohort sampled during active COVID-19. The chain carries TRBV5-4 and TRBJ2-3, with D perhaps matching TRBD2 (5 bases). The sample comprised peripheral blood. CDR3 DNA sequence: TGTGCCAGCAGCTTCCCCTCCGGTCGAGGGACAGATACGCAGTATTTT. It translates to CASSFPSGRGTDTQYF. Full variable domain (outside the CDR3, taken from reference TRBV5-4 and TRBJ2-3): ETGVTQSPTHLIKTRGQQVTLRCSSQSGHNTVSWYQQALGQGPQFIFQYYREEENGRGNFPPRFSGLQFPNYSSELNVNALELDDSALYLCASSFPSGRGTDTQYFGPGTRLTVL.